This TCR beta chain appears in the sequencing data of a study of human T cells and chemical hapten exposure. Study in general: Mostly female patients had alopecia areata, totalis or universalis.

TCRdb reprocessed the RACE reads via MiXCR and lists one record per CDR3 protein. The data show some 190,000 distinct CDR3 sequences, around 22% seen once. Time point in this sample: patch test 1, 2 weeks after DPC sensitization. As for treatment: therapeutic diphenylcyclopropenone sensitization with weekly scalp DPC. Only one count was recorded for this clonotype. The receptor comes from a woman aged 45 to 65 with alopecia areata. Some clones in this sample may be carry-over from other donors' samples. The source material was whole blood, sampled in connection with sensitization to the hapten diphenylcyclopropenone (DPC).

CDR3 coding DNA: TGTGCCATCAGTGAGGGAGGGCCCAACTATGGCTACACCTTC. Its translation: CAISEGGPNYGYTF. V and J are TRBV10-3 and TRBJ1-2; no reliable D call. The ends were cut back, 2 bases at V and 2 bases at J, with 9 bases in the middle. The germline V gene has CDR1 ENHRY and CDR2 SYGVKD. The CDR3 loop spans 14 amino acids.